What follows are 8 T cell receptor beta chains derived from one specimen sequenced in a study of blood T cells in healthy people across ages. The second PCR ran roughly 6 to 12 cycles with a sample-barcoded 5' primer and J-beta primers. TCRdb re-called the 5' RACE reads through MiXCR, storing one row per CDR3 protein. Of fewer than 900,000 distinct CDR3 sequences in the sample, around 40% were seen once. Sequences were obtained from blood. These receptors were collected from a woman aged 60-75 years in good health.

The genes are TRBV7-3 and TRBJ2-1, with D tentatively TRBD1 (5 bases). The V gene's germline CDR1 is SGHTA and CDR2 FQGTGA. Between the trimmed V and J ends, which lost 11 bases and 6 bases, there was a span of 23 bases. The length of the CDR3 is 15 residues. The CDR3 sequence is CAGGKRGGALNEQFF. The CDR3 nucleotides read TGTGCCGGCGGAAAAAGGGGTGGGGCCCTCAATGAGCAGTTCTTC. The full variable domain, with the rest looked up from reference TRBV7-3 and TRBJ2-1, is GAGVSQTPSNKVTEKGKYVELRCDPISGHTALYWYRQSLGQGPEFLIYFQGTGAADDSGLPNDRFFAVRPEGSVSTLKIQRTERGDSAVYLCAGGKRGGALNEQFFGPGTRLTVL.

The genes are TRBV6-5 and TRBJ2-2; 7 bases fit TRBD2. The germline gives CDR1 MNHEY, CDR2 SVGAGI. This CDR3 is built from 14 residues. J lost 5 bases, V lost 5 bases, and 5 bases had no gene match. The CDR3 region has the DNA TGTGCCAGCAGTCTCCCCGGGGGGACCGGGGAGCTGTTTTTT. Encoded protein: CASSLPGGTGELFF.

The rearrangement uses TRBV11-2 and TRBJ2-3; D unresolved. Between the trimmed V and J ends, which lost 6 bases and 6 bases, there was a span of 19 bases. Germline CDR1 is SGHAT and CDR2 is FQNNGV. The CDR3 length is 15 residues. This chain's CDR3 is CASSPSVGLVDTQYF. DNA of the CDR3: TGTGCCAGCAGTCCCTCAGTTGGCCTCGTGGATACGCAGTATTTT.

Concerning this clonotype itself: One junction end disagrees with the germline gene, perhaps due to a read error. The V and J genes are TRBV12-3 or TRBV12-4 and TRBJ1-1; D gene unclear. This CDR3 has 15 amino acids. CDR3: CANSLALRADTEAFF. CDR3 DNA sequence: TGTGCCAACAGTTTAGCGCTCCGCGCAGACACTGAAGCTTTCTTT.

Written as DNA, the CDR3 is TGTGCCAGCAGTTTCCGGGGGGAGCAGTACTTC. It translates to CASSFRGEQYF. This chain joins TRBV6-2 or TRBV6-3 and TRBJ2-7; D is possibly TRBD2 (6 bases). Germline V gene data show CDR1 as MNHEY and CDR2 as SVGEGT. V dropped 4 bases and J dropped 7 bases, with 8 bases sitting between them. The CDR3 length is 11 residues.

This clonotype has more than one count but fewer than ten. This sequence joins TRBV12-3 or TRBV12-4 and TRBJ2-4, with 7 nucleotides matching TRBD2. TRBJ2-7 explains the end of the DNA better; the J call may be wrong. The CDR3 contains 14 residues. The CDR3 reads CASSRGLTNYEQYF. CDR3 nucleotide sequence: TGTGCCAGCAGTCGGGGACTAACAAACTACGAGCAGTACTTC.

This clonotype showed up many times. J is TRBJ2-1 and V is TRBV24-1; 8 bases align to TRBD1. Germline CDR1 is KGHDR and CDR2 is SFDVKD. This CDR3 contains 15 residues. Germline trimming cut 6 bases from V and 4 bases from J; bases unmatched to any gene: 7. The CDR3 coding sequence is TGTGCCACCAGTCCAGGGGGCGTAGGTTACAATGAGCAGTTCTTC. It codes for CATSPGGVGYNEQFF.

The chain links TRBV18 to TRBJ1-4, with 9 nucleotides matching TRBD1. This CDR3 contains 16 residues. From germline, CDR1 is KGHSH and CDR2 LQKENI. V shed 3 bases and J 5 bases; nucleotides not matched to a gene: 7. The chain's CDR3 is CASSPFRDRENEKLFF. The CDR3 bases are TGTGCCAGCTCACCCTTCCGGGACAGGGAGAATGAAAAACTGTTTTTT.